This T cell receptor beta chain was identified in a study of T cell responses to AZD1222 COVID-19 vaccine. The study's findings and limits: The peak T cell response came first, and repertoires were sampled only after it. Only a handful of AZD1222 recipients tested seropositive at baseline. Elevations in Spike-specific TCR breadth and depth followed administration of two AZD1222 doses.

The V gene's germline CDR1 is SNHLY and CDR2 FYNNEI. This CDR3 contains 11 residues. V was shortened by 7 bases and J by 4 bases, with 8 bases between the two germline ends. Assay: immunoSEQ multiplex PCR; the TCRdb copy retains only in-frame clones and omits some. The data show 85,000 to 90,000 clones, with less than 90% seen just once and approximately 5% held by the top ten. Comment on this clone: Its cognate antigen is unknown.

The specimen comprised peripheral blood, sampled 28 days after the second AZD1222 dose. This clonotype was sampled from an adult who received the AZD1222 COVID-19 vaccine. V gene TRBV2 combines with J gene TRBJ2-7, with D possibly being TRBD1 (6 bases). The chain's CDR3 is CASNRGYEQYF. The DNA of the CDR3 is TGTGCCAGCAATAGGGGGTACGAGCAGTACTTC.